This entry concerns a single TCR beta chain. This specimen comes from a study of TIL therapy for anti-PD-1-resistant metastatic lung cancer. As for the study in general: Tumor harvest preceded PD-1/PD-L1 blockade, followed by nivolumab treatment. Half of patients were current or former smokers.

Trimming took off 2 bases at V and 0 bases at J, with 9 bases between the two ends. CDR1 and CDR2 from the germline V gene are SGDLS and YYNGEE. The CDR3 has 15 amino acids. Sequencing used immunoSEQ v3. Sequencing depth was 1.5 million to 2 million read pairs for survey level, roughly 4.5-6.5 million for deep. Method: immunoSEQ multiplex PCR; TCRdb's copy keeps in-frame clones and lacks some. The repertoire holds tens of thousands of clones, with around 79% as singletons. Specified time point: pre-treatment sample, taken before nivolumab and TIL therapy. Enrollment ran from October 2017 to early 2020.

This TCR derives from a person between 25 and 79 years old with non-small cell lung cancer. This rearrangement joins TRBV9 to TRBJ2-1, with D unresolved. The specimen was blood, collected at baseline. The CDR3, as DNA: TGTGCCAGCAGCGTCCGTAGTGGCTCCTACAATGAGCAGTTCTTC. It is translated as CASSVRSGSYNEQFF.